The TCR beta chain described here comes from a study of blood T cells in healthy people across ages. General study points: Older age coincided with a roughly linear decline in TCR beta diversity per million T cells.

This clonotype came up many times. Its antigen is unknown. Between the trimmed V and J ends, which lost 6 bases and 6 bases, there was a span of 18 bases. CDR3 length: 15 amino acids. A second 7 to 11 cycle PCR used barcoded and J-beta primers. A 12-random-nucleotide template-switch adaptor tagged each cDNA molecule. MiXCR, run by TCRdb on the 5' RACE reads, gives a single entry per CDR3 protein. The sample records about 670,000 distinct CDR3 sequences, roughly half being singletons. Donation came from healthy Caucasian individuals in Russia who were aged about 6 to 100. Each sample yielded at least 5.5 micrograms of PBMC total RNA.

V usage is TRBV12-3 or TRBV12-4 and J usage is TRBJ2-1; D unclear. This TCR was recovered from a woman older than 75 in good health. Sequencing was done on a sample of blood. The CDR3 DNA reads TGTGCCAGCAGCCCCCTGGGTAGCATGGGCAATGAGCAGTTCTTC. Encoded protein: CASSPLGSMGNEQFF.